This T cell receptor beta chain is from a study of regulatory T cells in long-lasting Graves disease (dated by TCRdb to the early 2020s). As for the study more broadly: Persistent Graves' disease was defined as antithyroid drug treatment for over 5 years with persistently positive TSH receptor autoantibodies. A total of 33 samples were covered by TCR sequencing, comprising roughly 13 persistent and around 20 newly diagnosed Graves' disease patients. Persistent Graves' disease patients in the clinical cohort had taken antithyroid drugs for 9.5 to 13 years on average. The study was registered as a clinical trial and conducted in China. Persistent Graves' disease patients were compared with newly diagnosed Graves' disease patients by peripheral blood TCR sequencing and RNA sequencing.

Per the publication, the time point label means: persistent/refractory GD, antithyroid drugs over 5 years with positive TRAb. For both TCR sequencing and RNA sequencing, RNA was extracted from PBMCs in TRIzol. The diagnosis of Graves' disease followed American Thyroid Association guidelines. The patients came from an endocrinology department in Xi'an, China. Each patient gave roughly 10 milliliters of peripheral blood, collected in an EDTA anticoagulant tube. Ficoll Paque Plus density gradient separation was used to isolate PBMCs, and no further T cell sorting was performed. An Agilent 2100 Bioanalyzer and agarose gel were used to check RNA quality, while a NanoDrop 2000 measured RNA concentration. The library was built by means of multiplex PCR. TCRdb names Illumina HiSeq 4000 as the instrument used. TCR beta libraries were built with iRepertoire HTBI primers and Arm-PCR amplification of CDR3 regions. Gel purification was performed on PCR products prior to sequencing. From the authors' description of their analysis: Across samples, 55 to 80 TRBV and roughly 15 TRBJ segments were identified and used for gene usage analysis of CDR3 amino acid clonotypes. Filtered high-quality paired reads were merged into contigs using COPE and FqMerger. BLAST was used to align contigs to IMGT TRBV, TRBD and TRBJ reference genes, and CDR3 was defined according to IMGT. Any clonotype with a frequency above 0.1% was counted as a highly expanded clone. Shannon entropy served as the measure of repertoire diversity, while the Gini coefficient captured V-J evenness. Public clonotypes were defined as clonotypes shared by more than one individual. The public reads were quality trimmed at Q25 with fastp and then assembled into clones with MiXCR by TCRdb, keeping productive beta chains. Each CDR3 protein appears once, grouped with its most common genes and DNA. TCRdb assigned the V and J calls; the authors' analysis was not used. The sample contains fewer than 400,000 distinct CDR3 sequences, more than 20% of them found a single time. The ten largest account for 20% to 25% of the sample.

Broader findings and caveats from the paper: Sequencing and analysis were restricted to the TCR beta chain. A larger number of public clonotypes was shared among persistent patients (about 2,700) than among newly diagnosed patients (over 850). The small sample size was acknowledged by the authors as a limitation that may reduce accuracy. Persistent disease showed preferential use of TRBV28, TRBJ1-2 and TRBJ2-5, whereas newly diagnosed disease favored TRBV20-1 and TRBJ2-1. Lower TCR Shannon entropy and fewer highly expanded clones were observed in persistent Graves' disease patients than in newly diagnosed patients, which suggested clonal expansion. Peripheral blood alone was examined, since thyroid tissue, which constituted the primary lesion, could not be accessed.

This clonotype has more than one count but fewer than ten. The clone's antigen remains unknown. Base qualities are missing; no much larger clone stands one base away. V ends up 3 bases short and J 6 bases short, with an unmatched junction base count of 6. The CDR3 starts with the cysteine, ends with the phenylalanine, and has 14 residues. Of the read, only the CDR3 DNA is kept; its 42 bases are in frame from base 1. Sequences SGHRS (CDR1) and YFSETQ (CDR2) are obtained from the germline V gene. This specimen was peripheral blood mononuclear cells (PBMCs), taken when the disease was refractory, from a patient treated with antithyroid drugs. The receptor was isolated from a female donor with Graves disease. The chain employs TRBV5-1 and TRBJ1-1, and 9 junction bases match TRBD1. The CDR3 region reads CASSYPDRGSEAFF. The DNA sequence is as follows: TGCGCCAGCAGCTACCCGGACAGGGGTTCTGAAGCTTTCTTT.